This TCR beta chain was observed in a study of blood T cell repertoires in COVID-19. Study-level background: In each case, the material was cDNA or gDNA derived from T cells, B-cell-depleted T cells, or PBMCs.

Per the germline V gene, CDR1 is LNHNV and CDR2 is YYDKDF (reference sequence). There are 19 residues in the CDR3. Trimming removed 0 bases from V and 3 bases from J, with 21 bases in between. Authors' data handling: Amplification with reference gene primers provided the estimates of nucleated cell counts. Clones were read by immunoSEQ multiplex PCR, and TCRdb kept only the in-frame ones, dropping some. That table furnishes V, J and clone size, whereas the DNA furnished D and trimming. The data contain around 190,000 clones, 75% to 80% of them singletons. The TCR sequence derives from a woman in her 50s with active or convalescent COVID-19. The material sequenced was peripheral blood. The rearrangement links TRBV15 to TRBJ1-5, with D possibly matching TRBD1 (5 bases). The CDR3 region has the DNA TGTGCCACCAGCAGAGATTTAAGGCGGGGGGTCGCGTCCAATCAGCCCCAGCATTTT. Residues: CATSRDLRRGVASNQPQHF.